This passage covers 22 T cell receptor beta chains from one sample sequenced in a study of shared clonotypes between healthy human individuals. Using immunoSEQ multiplex PCR, the repertoire was profiled, and TCRdb retains in-frame clones only, with some absent. The sample has around 1,000,000 clones, roughly 77% seen once. The sequenced material came from memory CD4+ T cells from PBMCs. Sample subset: CD45RA-negative fraction. The source of these receptors is a man younger than 35 in good health. Some clones in this sample may be carry-over from other donors' samples.

This chain links TRBV9 with TRBJ2-7, with 9 positions matching TRBD2. The junction had 12 bases not matched to a gene; V was cut back by 0 bases and J by 5 bases. CDR1 is SGDLS and CDR2 is YYNGEE in the germline V gene. The CDR3 totals 17 residues. The CDR3 loop is CASSVAPHSGSMDEQYF. As DNA, the CDR3 is TGTGCCAGCAGCGTAGCCCCGCATAGCGGGAGTATGGACGAGCAGTACTTC.

This chain connects TRBV11-2 to TRBJ2-1; D is undetermined. The V gene lost 2 bases and the J gene lost 0 bases, with 14 bases spanning the gap. Per germline, CDR1 SGHAT and CDR2 FQNNGV. There are 17 residues in the CDR3. As DNA, the CDR3 is TGTGCCAGCAGCTTATCGGGCGAATGGAGCTCCTACAATGAGCAGTTCTTC. Translation: CASSLSGEWSSYNEQFF.

The chain has TRBV29-1 and TRBJ2-1; 7 nucleotides align to TRBD1. CDR1 is SQVTM, CDR2 ANQGSEA, per germline. Losses at the gene ends were 7 bases for V and 4 bases for J; bases not matched to a gene: 13. This CDR3 has 15 residues. As DNA, the CDR3 is TGCAGCGCGTCCAGAGGGACAGAAAATTACAATGAGCAGTTCTTC. Its translation: CSASRGTENYNEQFF.

About this clone itself: Other DNA sequences in this specimen translate into the identical CDR3. The chain carries TRBV25-1 and TRBJ2-5, with D uncertain. This CDR3 contains 10 residues. The ends were cut back, 9 bases at V and 5 bases at J, with 7 bases in the middle. CDR1 and CDR2 (germline): MGHDK, SYGVNS. This chain's CDR3 is CASSEETQYF. CDR3 bases: TGTGCCAGTTCGGAGGAGACCCAGTACTTC. Full variable domain (remainder filled in from reference TRBV25-1 and TRBJ2-5): EADIYQTPRYLVIGTGKKITLECSQTMGHDKMYWYQQDPGMELHLIHYSYGVNSTEKGDLSSESTVSRIRTEHFPLTLESARPSHTSQYLCASSEETQYFGPGTRLLVL.

The CDR3 loop is CASSPPVPVDNEQFF. The DNA for the CDR3 is TGTGCCAGCTCACCCCCGGTCCCGGTGGACAATGAGCAGTTCTTC. V gene TRBV18 combines with J gene TRBJ2-1; D remains unclear. Germline lookup yields CDR1 KGHSH and CDR2 LQKENI. The CDR3 totals 15 residues. V lost 3 bases, J lost 5 bases, and 14 bases lay in between. The whole variable domain, filled in from reference TRBV18 and TRBJ2-1, reads NAGVMQNPRHLVRRRGQEARLRCSPMKGHSHVYWYRQLPEEGLKFMVYLQKENIIDESGMPKERFSAEFPKEGPSILRIQQVVRGDSAAYFCASSPPVPVDNEQFFGPGTRLTVL.

V usage is TRBV18 and J usage is TRBJ1-1; D remains unclear. The V gene lost 1 base and the J gene lost 7 bases, with 13 bases spanning the gap. The CDR3 runs to 14 residues. Germline CDR1 is KGHSH and CDR2 is LQKENI. The CDR3 loop is CASSPQGRRVEAFF. Written as DNA, the CDR3 is TGTGCCAGCTCACCACAGGGTCGCCGGGTTGAAGCTTTCTTT.

The chain links TRBV6-1 to TRBJ1-5; 9 nucleotides match TRBD1. The trim removed 5 bases at V and 4 bases at J, leaving 6 bases unmatched. CDR3 length: 15 residues. Germline CDR1 is MNHNS and CDR2 is SASEGT. CDR3 nucleotides: TGTGCCAGCAGTCCCGGGACAGGGTATAATCAGCCCCAGCATTTT. Protein: CASSPGTGYNQPQHF.

The J gene is TRBJ2-6, the V gene TRBV18, with 8 nucleotides matching TRBD1. This CDR3 spans 18 amino acids. The germline V gene has CDR1 KGHSH and CDR2 LQKENI. With V trimmed by 3 bases and J by 0 bases, 7 bases remained unmatched. In nucleotides, the CDR3 is TGTGCCAGCTCACCCGGACAGGGACTGATCTCTGGGGCCAACGTCCTGACTTTC. Protein product: CASSPGQGLISGANVLTF.

V gene TRBV6-6 combines with J gene TRBJ1-1; D gene uncertain. V gave up 6 bases and J gave up 1 base, with 12 bases separating them. The CDR3 is 14 amino acids. CDR1 and CDR2 from the germline V gene are MNHNY and SVGAGI (reference sequence). CDR3 coding DNA: TGTGCCAGCAGGAGCAGTGGCACGAACACTGAAGCTTTCTTT. Its translation: CASRSSGTNTEAFF.

V is TRBV28 and J is TRBJ1-1, with D unclear. The V and J ends lost 9 bases and 6 bases respectively, with 14 bases between them. The CDR3 has 12 residues. The germline V gene encodes CDR1 MDHEN and CDR2 SYDVKM. The CDR3 DNA is TGTGCCAGGCCCGGCGGTCTCTCTGAAGCTTTCTTT. Translated, it gives CARPGGLSEAFF.

This clone was observed at least ten times. This specimen includes other DNA sequences encoding the same CDR3. The chain combines TRBV30 with TRBJ2-6, with TRBD1 matching over 9 bases. The CDR3 consists of 15 residues. V was clipped by 8 bases and J by 0 bases; unmatched bases: 5. Germline CDR1 is GTSNPN and CDR2 is SVGIG (reference sequence). As DNA, the CDR3 is TGTGCCGGAGGACAGGGGAGCTCTGGGGCCAACGTCCTGACTTTC. Its protein is CAGGQGSSGANVLTF.

The chain has TRBV27 and TRBJ2-7; weak D call: TRBD1 (6 bases). Trimming left V 5 bases short and J 2 bases short, with 13 bases between. CDR1 and CDR2 (germline): MNHEY, SMNVEV (reference sequence). The CDR3 contains 14 residues. The CDR3 nucleotides are TGTGCCAGCAGTCTCCAACAGGGTCCCTACGAGCAGTACTTC. Protein sequence: CASSLQQGPYEQYF.

The CDR3 coding sequence is TGTGCCAGCAGCTTGGGGGATCCGAACACTGAAGCTTTCTTT. Its protein product is CASSLGDPNTEAFF. This chain uses TRBV5-4 with TRBJ1-1, with D uncertain. The CDR3 has 14 residues. Trimming took off 0 bases at V and 1 base at J, with 7 bases between the two ends. In germline, CDR1 is SGHNT, CDR2 YYREEE (reference sequence). The full variable domain, with the rest looked up from reference TRBV5-4 and TRBJ1-1, is ETGVTQSPTHLIKTRGQQVTLRCSSQSGHNTVSWYQQALGQGPQFIFQYYREEENGRGNFPPRFSGLQFPNYSSELNVNALELDDSALYLCASSLGDPNTEAFFGQGTRLTVV.

The V and J genes are TRBV28 and TRBJ1-5; D ambiguous. This CDR3 has 12 residues. Germline V gives CDR1 MDHEN, CDR2 SYDVKM. V was trimmed by 3 bases and J by 9 bases, leaving 9 bases between them. In DNA, the CDR3 is TGTGCCAGCAGTTTGGCCCACGGGCCCCAGCATTTT. Protein: CASSLAHGPQHF.

This chain links TRBV4-1 with TRBJ2-1; 7 bases line up with TRBD2. V dropped 0 bases and J dropped 8; count of bases not matched to a gene: 10. CDR1 MGHRA and CDR2 YSYEKL come from the germline V gene. The CDR3 loop spans 16 amino acids. The chain's CDR3 is CASSQDWGEGIHEQFF. The CDR3 nucleotides read TGCGCCAGCAGCCAAGATTGGGGGGAGGGCATCCATGAGCAGTTCTTC.

The rearrangement links TRBV7-8 to TRBJ1-5; possibly TRBD1 for D (5 bases). The CDR3 spans 17 residues. V gave up 5 bases and J gave up 6 bases, with 23 bases separating them. Germline values: CDR1 SGHVS, CDR2 FQNEAQ. In DNA, the CDR3 is TGTGCCAGCAGCCCGAGTCTAAATGGGGGGAACGGTCAGCCCCAGCATTTT. Translation: CASSPSLNGGNGQPQHF.

CDR3 loop: CASSQPGMYGYTF. In DNA form, the CDR3 reads TGCGCCAGCAGCCAACCGGGGATGTATGGCTACACCTTC. The J gene is TRBJ1-2, the V gene TRBV4-1; D is unresolved. The CDR3 runs to 13 residues. Trimming took off 2 bases at V and 5 bases at J, with 9 bases between the two ends. Germline V gives CDR1 MGHRA, CDR2 YSYEKL.

This clone was detected once. The chain combines TRBV11-3 with TRBJ2-7; D gene ambiguous. Germline CDR1 reads SGHNT; CDR2 reads YENEEA. V lost 4 bases to trimming and J lost 3 bases, with 10 bases between them. The CDR3 loop spans 13 amino acids. CDR3 nucleotide sequence: TGTGCCAGCAGCTATAGCCCAGGCTACGAGCAGTACTTC. It specifies CASSYSPGYEQYF. Full variable domain (missing parts from reference TRBV11-3 and TRBJ2-7): EAGVVQSPRYKIIEKKQPVAFWCNPISGHNTLYWYLQNLGQGPELLIRYENEEAVDDSQLPKDRFSAERLKGVDSTLKIQPAELGDSAVYLCASSYSPGYEQYFGPGTRLTVT.

The rearrangement links TRBV28 to TRBJ2-1; tentatively, D is TRBD1 or TRBD2 (5 bases each). The CDR3 contains 16 residues. Trimming left V 7 bases short and J 0 bases short, with 16 bases between. The germline CDR1 and CDR2 sequences are MDHEN and SYDVKM. This CDR3 reads CASNGAGTSSYNEQFF. For the CDR3, the DNA is TGTGCCAGCAATGGGGCAGGGACGAGCTCCTACAATGAGCAGTTCTTC.

This clone was seen many times. J is TRBJ2-5 and V is TRBV25-1; D remains ambiguous. CDR1 and CDR2 (germline): MGHDK, SYGVNS. Trimming cost V 5 bases and J 0 bases, with 7 bases left between them. The CDR3 sequence is 13 residues long. CDR3: CASSWSNQETQYF. The DNA of the CDR3 is TGTGCCAGCAGTTGGAGCAACCAAGAGACCCAGTACTTC. Drawing the rest from reference TRBV25-1 and TRBJ2-5, the complete variable domain is EADIYQTPRYLVIGTGKKITLECSQTMGHDKMYWYQQDPGMELHLIHYSYGVNSTEKGDLSSESTVSRIRTEHFPLTLESARPSHTSQYLCASSWSNQETQYFGPGTRLLVL.

This chain connects TRBV2 to TRBJ1-1, with 9 bases fitting TRBD1. V shed 1 base and J 5 bases; nucleotides not matched to a gene: 2. Germline CDR1 and CDR2: SNHLY and FYNNEI. This CDR3 is built from 14 residues. The CDR3 nucleotides read TGTGCCAGCAGTGAAGGGACAGGGGATACTGAAGCTTTCTTT. Encoded protein: CASSEGTGDTEAFF.

At least ten counts were recorded for this clone. The rearrangement links TRBV7-9 to TRBJ2-6, with 10 bases matching TRBD1. The germline V gene encodes CDR1 SEHNR and CDR2 FQNEAQ (reference sequence). V shed 5 bases, J shed 4 bases, and the junction held 11 bases outside the gene matches. There are 18 residues in the CDR3. The CDR3 DNA reads as TGTGCCAGCAGCCAAAGGGACAGGGGCGGTAAAGGGGCCAACGTCCTGACTTTC. This translates into CASSQRDRGGKGANVLTF.